The rows below give T cell receptor beta chains drawn from one sample of a study of glioma-infiltrating T cells. TCRdb redid the calling of the multiplex PCR reads with MiXCR, one entry per CDR3 protein. This sample has around 170,000 distinct CDR3 sequences; around 42% occur once, and the top ten carry roughly 5.5%. Sample: glioma tissue, nonneoplastic brain tissue, or PBMCs (not recorded which). These receptors originate from a human donor with low-grade glioma or glioblastoma, undergoing nonglioma brain surgery, or in good health (not recorded which). The CDR3 runs from the conserved cysteine through the conserved F or W. D genes are given only for firm matches. Size is stated for part of the rows, as once, few or many counts, or as a class when the clone is expanded.

size: many; J: TRBJ1-1; D: -; V: TRBV3-1; DNA: TGTGCCAGCAGCCAGAAAGAGGGGGGGCACACTGAAGCTTTCTTT; CDR3: CASSQKEGGHTEAFF
size: -; J: TRBJ2-7; D: -; V: TRBV6-2/TRBV6-3; DNA: TGTGCCAGCAACCCGAGTGTGGCTAGAGGGACCTTCGAGCAGTACTTC; CDR3: CASNPSVARGTFEQYF
size: many; J: TRBJ2-7; D: TRBD2; V: TRBV20-1; DNA: TGCAGTGCGCGGACTAGCAACTCCTACGAGCAGTACTTC; CDR3: CSARTSNSYEQYF
size: once; J: TRBJ1-2; D: -; V: TRBV29-1; DNA: TGCAGCGCTGAACTCGGCAGCAACTATGGCTACACCTTC; CDR3: CSAELGSNYGYTF
size: many; J: TRBJ2-7; D: -; V: TRBV20-1; DNA: TGCAGTGCTAGAAACTACCCTGTCTCCTACGAGCAGTACTTC; CDR3: CSARNYPVSYEQYF
size: -; J: TRBJ2-7; D: -; V: TRBV19; DNA: TGTGCCAGTAGTATGGTGGGGGGCACCTACGAGCAGTACTTC; CDR3: CASSMVGGTYEQYF
size: -; J: TRBJ1-2; D: -; V: TRBV29-1; DNA: TGCAGCGTTAAAACGGCCTGGGATGGCTACACCTTC; CDR3: CSVKTAWDGYTF
size: -; J: TRBJ2-3; D: -; V: TRBV3-1; DNA: TGTGCCAGCTCACCCCAGGGACTCTACGCGGATACGCAGTATTTT; CDR3: CASSPQGLYADTQYF
size: many; J: TRBJ1-2; D: -; V: TRBV25-1; DNA: TGTGCCAGCAGCAAAGGACACCCCAGAGGCTATGGCTACACCTTC; CDR3: CASSKGHPRGYGYTF
size: few; J: TRBJ1-5; D: -; V: TRBV7-9; DNA: TGTGCCAGCAGCTTAGGCACAGGCGCCGCATCTAATCAGCCCCAGCATTTT; CDR3: CASSLGTGAASNQPQHF
size: many; J: TRBJ2-7; D: TRBD1; V: TRBV27; DNA: TGTGCCAGCAGGCAATCGGGGACAGGATACCCCTACGAGCAGTACTTC; CDR3: CASRQSGTGYPYEQYF
size: many; J: TRBJ2-3; D: TRBD2; V: TRBV28; DNA: TGTGCCAGCAGTCCCCTAGCGGGAGTATCGGGGGATACGCAGTATTTT; CDR3: CASSPLAGVSGDTQYF
size: many; J: TRBJ2-1; D: -; V: TRBV6-1; DNA: TGTGCCAGCAGCCATCGCACTAGCCGGACCTACAATGAGCAGTTCTTC; CDR3: CASSHRTSRTYNEQFF
size: many; J: TRBJ1-3; D: -; V: TRBV20-1; DNA: TGCAGTGCGAGGGGGTTTGGAAACACCATATATTTT; CDR3: CSARGFGNTIYF
size: many; J: TRBJ2-1; D: TRBD2; V: TRBV6-1; DNA: TGTGCCACCCAGCGGGAGGGCCGCAATGAGCAGTTCTTC; CDR3: CATQREGRNEQFF